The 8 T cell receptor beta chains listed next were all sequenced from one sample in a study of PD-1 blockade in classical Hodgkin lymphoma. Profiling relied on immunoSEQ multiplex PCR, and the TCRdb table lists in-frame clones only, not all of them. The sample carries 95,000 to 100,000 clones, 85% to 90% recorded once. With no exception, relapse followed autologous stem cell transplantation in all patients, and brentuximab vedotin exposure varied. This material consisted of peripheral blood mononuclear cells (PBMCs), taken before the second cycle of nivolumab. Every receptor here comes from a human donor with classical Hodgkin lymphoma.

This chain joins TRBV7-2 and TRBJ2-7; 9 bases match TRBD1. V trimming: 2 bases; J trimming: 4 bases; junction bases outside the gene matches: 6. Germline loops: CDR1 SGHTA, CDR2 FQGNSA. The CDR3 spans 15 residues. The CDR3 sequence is CASSLSDRGGYEQYF. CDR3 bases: TGTGCCAGCAGCTTATCGGACAGGGGAGGGTACGAGCAGTACTTC. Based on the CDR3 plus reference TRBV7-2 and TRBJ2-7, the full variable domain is GAGVSQSPSNKVTEKGKDVELRCDPISGHTALYWYRQSLGQGLEFLIYFQGNSAPDKSGLPSDRFSAERTGGSVSTLTIQRTQQEDSAVYLCASSLSDRGGYEQYFGPGTRLTVT.

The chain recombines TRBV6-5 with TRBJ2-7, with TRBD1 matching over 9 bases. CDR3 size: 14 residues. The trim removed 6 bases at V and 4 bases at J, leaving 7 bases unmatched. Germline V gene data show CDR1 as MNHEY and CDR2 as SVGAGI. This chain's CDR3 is CASSSWGTGYEQYF. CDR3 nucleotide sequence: TGTGCCAGCAGCTCATGGGGGACAGGGTACGAGCAGTACTTC.

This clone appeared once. The CDR3 sequence is CASAPSENTEAFF. For the CDR3, the DNA is TGTGCCAGCGCCCCCTCGGAGAACACTGAAGCTTTCTTT. This chain joins TRBV6-6 and TRBJ1-1; D gene uncertain. CDR1 and CDR2 (germline): MNHNY, SVGAGI (reference sequence). The V and J ends lost 8 bases and 1 base respectively, with 11 bases between them. This CDR3 contains 13 residues.

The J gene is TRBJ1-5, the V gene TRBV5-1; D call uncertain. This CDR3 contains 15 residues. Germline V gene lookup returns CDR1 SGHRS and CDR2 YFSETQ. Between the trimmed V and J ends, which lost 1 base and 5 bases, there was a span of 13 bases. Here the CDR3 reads CASSLSGRSDQPQHF. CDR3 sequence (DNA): TGCGCCAGCAGCTTGTCCGGCAGGTCGGATCAGCCCCAGCATTTT. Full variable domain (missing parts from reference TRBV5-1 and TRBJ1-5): KAGVTQTPRYLIKTRGQQVTLSCSPISGHRSVSWYQQTPGQGLQFLFEYFSETQRNKGNFPGRFSGRQFSNSRSEMNVSTLELGDSALYLCASSLSGRSDQPQHFGDGTRLSIL.

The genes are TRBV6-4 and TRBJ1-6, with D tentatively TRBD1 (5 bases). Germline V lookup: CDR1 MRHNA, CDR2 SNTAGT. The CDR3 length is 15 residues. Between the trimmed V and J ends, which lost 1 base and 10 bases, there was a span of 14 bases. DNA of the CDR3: TGTGCCAGCAGTGACTTGGGGCAGGGAAACTCACCCCTCCACTTT. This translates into CASSDLGQGNSPLHF.

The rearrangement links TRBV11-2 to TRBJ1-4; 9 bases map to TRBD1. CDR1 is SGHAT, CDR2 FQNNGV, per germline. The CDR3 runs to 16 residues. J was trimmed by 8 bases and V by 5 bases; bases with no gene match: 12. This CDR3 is CASSISPTGGHEKLFF. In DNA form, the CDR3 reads TGTGCCAGCAGCATCTCACCGACAGGGGGACACGAAAAACTGTTTTTT.

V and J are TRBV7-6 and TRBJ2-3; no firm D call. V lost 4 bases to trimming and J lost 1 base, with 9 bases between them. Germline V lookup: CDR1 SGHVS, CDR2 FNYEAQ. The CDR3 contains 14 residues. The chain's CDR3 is CASSSRLGTDTQYF. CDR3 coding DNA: TGTGCCAGCAGCTCTAGATTGGGCACAGATACGCAGTATTTT.

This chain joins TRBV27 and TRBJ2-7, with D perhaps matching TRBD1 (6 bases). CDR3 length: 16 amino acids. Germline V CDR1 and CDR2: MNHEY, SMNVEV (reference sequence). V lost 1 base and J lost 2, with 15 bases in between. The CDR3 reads CASSLFSQGKTYEQYF. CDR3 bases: TGTGCCAGCAGTTTATTTAGTCAGGGGAAGACCTACGAGCAGTACTTC.